The rows below give T cell receptor beta chains drawn from one sample of a study of T cell responses to AZD1222 COVID-19 vaccine. Using immunoSEQ multiplex PCR, the repertoire was profiled, and TCRdb retains in-frame clones only, with some absent. The table records about 130,000 clones, about 85% of them present only once. The specimen was peripheral blood, collected on day 0 of AZD1222 vaccination. These receptors all come from an adult in good health. The conserved cysteine and the conserved F or W are not part of the CDR3 here.

TRBV15	TRBJ1-1	ATSRARGSNTEAF
TRBV4-3	TRBJ1-4	ASSQDTAQDPEKLF
TRBV4-1	TRBJ2-5	ASSQTGGGMETQY
TRBV7-9	TRBJ2-3	ASSHTGLAGGPTDTQY
TRBV27	TRBJ2-3	ASSSPAAESSTDTQY
TRBV27	TRBJ2-6	ASSWGGGANVLT
TRBV6-2/TRBV6-3	TRBJ1-2	ASSSWDRGYGYT
TRBV11-1	TRBJ1-2	ASSLNQGHNYGYT
TRBV5-1	TRBJ1-2	ASSLGTGGYT
TRBV9	TRBJ1-2	ASSLRDDGPYGYT
TRBV14	TRBJ1-2	ASSRDRNYGYT
TRBV10-3	TRBJ2-5	AIRDLASETQY
TRBV5-1	TRBJ2-6	ASNREPTGSGANVLT
TRBV28	TRBJ1-5	ASRPGGSNQPQH
TRBV30	TRBJ1-4	AWSVRGTNEKLF
TRBV15	TRBJ2-7	ATSRGLGAYEQY
TRBV5-4	TRBJ2-1	ASSRDFRDNEQF
TRBV5-6	TRBJ1-2	ASGPGVGRGYT
TRBV5-1	TRBJ1-5	ASSLAGVSNQPQH
TRBV7-7	TRBJ1-1	ASSLSDNTEAF
TRBV7-9	TRBJ2-7	ASSHRDANSYEQY
TRBV4-2	TRBJ1-2	ASSQEPGDGYT
TRBV5-6	TRBJ1-6	ASSSGADSPLH
TRBV2	TRBJ1-5	ASSEGGLRNQPQH
TRBV5-8	TRBJ1-2	ASSLIGTGVGYT
TRBV14	TRBJ2-5	ASSQAGAGETQY
TRBV27	TRBJ1-1	ASSFGGRGKSEAF
TRBV7-9	TRBJ2-1	ASHARRSSYNEQF
TRBV6-6	TRBJ1-2	ASTPGVNYGYT
TRBV2	TRBJ1-3	ASRPRTAGNTIY
TRBV19	TRBJ2-7	ASSIPTIGSTGEQY
TRBV11-3	TRBJ2-3	ASSLHTDTQY
TRBV7-2	TRBJ1-4	ASSVQGANEKLF
TRBV9	TRBJ2-3	ASSGSGRTDTQY
TRBV18	TRBJ1-4	ASSPPTGRTNEKLF
TRBV7-2	TRBJ2-6	ASSPLGQSGGANVLT
TRBV24-1	TRBJ2-2	ATSDDITGELF
TRBV9	TRBJ2-7	ASSVGSSGRVEQY
TRBV19	TRBJ2-7	ASRPRTATYEQY
TRBV19	TRBJ1-2	ASSMGFSYGYT
TRBV7-9	TRBJ1-5	ASSLETGGRNQPQH
TRBV5-1	TRBJ2-7	ASSLGWDRVTYEQY
TRBV5-1	TRBJ1-3	ASSSTMSGNTIY
TRBV29-1	TRBJ2-7	SVGTGGEQY
TRBV4-2	TRBJ1-2	ASSQARDRYT
TRBV7-8	TRBJ1-1	ASSLGVMNTEAF
TRBV5-4	TRBJ2-2	ASSSHPRENTGELF
TRBV21-1	TRBJ1-1	ASSKLSGLDTEAF
TRBV10-3	TRBJ2-7	AIRTGLAGYEQY
TRBV30	TRBJ1-2	AWTTGGYGYT
TRBV10-3	TRBJ2-1	AIKPGQGVPPSSYNEQF
TRBV10-3	TRBJ2-7	ASAEGYEQY